This T cell receptor (beta chain) was profiled in a study of CD8+ T cells in alopecia areata. Study at large: Treated patients received oral tofacitinib, 5 to 10 mg twice daily.

After isolation, RNA underwent reverse transcription to generate cDNA as the sequencing template. This table comes from immunoSEQ multiplex PCR, and its TCRdb copy is limited to in-frame clones, with some not included. The table lists over 150,000 clones, less than 70% of them singletons. This sample's treatment: oral pan-JAK inhibitor, 5-10 mg twice daily. The germline gives CDR1 SGHDT, CDR2 YYEEEE. The CDR3 covers 14 residues. V lost 6 bases, J lost 1 base, and 5 bases stayed unmatched. The input for sequencing was CD8+ T cells sorted from blood, taken at week 24, from a patient treated with tofacitinib. The J gene is TRBJ2-5, the V gene TRBV5-6; 8 bases agree with TRBD1. This sequence was found in a human donor with alopecia areata. This chain's CDR3 is CASNKDRVQETQYF. The CDR3 DNA sequence: TGTGCCAGCAACAAGGACAGGGTCCAAGAGACCCAGTACTTC.